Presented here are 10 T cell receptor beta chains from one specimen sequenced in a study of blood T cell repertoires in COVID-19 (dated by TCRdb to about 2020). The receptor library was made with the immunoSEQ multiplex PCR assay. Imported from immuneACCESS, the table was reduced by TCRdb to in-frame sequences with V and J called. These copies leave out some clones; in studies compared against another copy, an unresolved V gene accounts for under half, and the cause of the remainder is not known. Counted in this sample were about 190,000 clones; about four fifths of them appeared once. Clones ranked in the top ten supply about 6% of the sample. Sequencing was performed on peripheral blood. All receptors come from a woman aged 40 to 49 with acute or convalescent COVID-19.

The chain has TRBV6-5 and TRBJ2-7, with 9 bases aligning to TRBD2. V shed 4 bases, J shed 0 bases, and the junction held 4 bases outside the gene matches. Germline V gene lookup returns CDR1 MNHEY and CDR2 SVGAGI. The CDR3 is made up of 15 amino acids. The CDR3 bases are TGTGCCAGCAGTTTTCTAGCGGGATACTCCTACGAGCAGTACTTC. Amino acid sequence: CASSFLAGYSYEQYF.

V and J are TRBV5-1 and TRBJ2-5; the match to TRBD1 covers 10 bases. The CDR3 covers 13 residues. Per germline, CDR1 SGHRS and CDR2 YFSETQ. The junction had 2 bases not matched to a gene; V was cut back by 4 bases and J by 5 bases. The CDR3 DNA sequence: TGCGCCAGCAGCACGGGACAGGGGGAGACCCAGTACTTC. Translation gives CASSTGQGETQYF. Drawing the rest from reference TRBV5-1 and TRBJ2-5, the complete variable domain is KAGVTQTPRYLIKTRGQQVTLSCSPISGHRSVSWYQQTPGQGLQFLFEYFSETQRNKGNFPGRFSGRQFSNSRSEMNVSTLELGDSALYLCASSTGQGETQYFGPGTRLLVL.

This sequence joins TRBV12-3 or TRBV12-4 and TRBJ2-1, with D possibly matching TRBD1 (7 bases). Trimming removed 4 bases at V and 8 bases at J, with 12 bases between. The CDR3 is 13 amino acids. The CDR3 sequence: CASSSGRGDEQFF. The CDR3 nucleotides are TGTGCCAGCAGTTCCGGCAGGGGGGATGAGCAGTTCTTC.

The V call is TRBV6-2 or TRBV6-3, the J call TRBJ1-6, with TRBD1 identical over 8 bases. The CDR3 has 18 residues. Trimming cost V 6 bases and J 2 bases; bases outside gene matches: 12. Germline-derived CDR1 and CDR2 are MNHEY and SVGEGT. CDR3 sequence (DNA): TGTGCCAGCAGCCTCTGGGGACAGGAAAAGACCTATAATTCACCCCTCCACTTT. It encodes CASSLWGQEKTYNSPLHF.

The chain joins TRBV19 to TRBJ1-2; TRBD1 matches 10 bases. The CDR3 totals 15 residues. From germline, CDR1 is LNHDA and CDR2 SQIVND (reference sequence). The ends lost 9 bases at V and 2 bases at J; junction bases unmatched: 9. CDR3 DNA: TGTGCCAGCCGGAGACCGGGACAGGGGAACTATGGCTACACCTTC. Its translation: CASRRPGQGNYGYTF.

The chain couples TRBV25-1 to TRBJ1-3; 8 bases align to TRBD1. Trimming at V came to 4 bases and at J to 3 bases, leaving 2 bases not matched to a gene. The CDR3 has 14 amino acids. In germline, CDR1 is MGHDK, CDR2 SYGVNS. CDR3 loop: CASSGTGGGNTIYF. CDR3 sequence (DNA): TGTGCCAGCAGTGGAACAGGGGGTGGAAACACCATATATTTT.

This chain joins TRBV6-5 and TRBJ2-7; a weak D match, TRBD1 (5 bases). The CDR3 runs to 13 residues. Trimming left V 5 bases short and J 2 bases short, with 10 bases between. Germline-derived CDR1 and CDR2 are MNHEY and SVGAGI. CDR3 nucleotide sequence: TGTGCCAGCAGTAGGCAGGGTCCCTACGAGCAGTACTTC. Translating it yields CASSRQGPYEQYF.

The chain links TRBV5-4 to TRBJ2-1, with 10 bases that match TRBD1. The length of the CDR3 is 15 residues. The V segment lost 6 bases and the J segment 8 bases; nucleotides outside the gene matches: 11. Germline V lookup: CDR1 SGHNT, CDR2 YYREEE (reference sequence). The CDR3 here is CASTRQGAGGYEQFF. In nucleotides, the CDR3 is TGTGCCAGCACCCGACAGGGGGCAGGAGGCTATGAGCAGTTCTTC.

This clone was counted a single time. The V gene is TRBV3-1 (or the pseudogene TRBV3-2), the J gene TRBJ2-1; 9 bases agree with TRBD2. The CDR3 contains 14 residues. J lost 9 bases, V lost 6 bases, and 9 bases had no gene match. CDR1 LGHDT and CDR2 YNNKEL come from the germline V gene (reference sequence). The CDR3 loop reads CASRVAGGPGEQFF. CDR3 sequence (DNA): TGTGCCAGCAGAGTGGCGGGGGGGCCAGGTGAGCAGTTCTTC.

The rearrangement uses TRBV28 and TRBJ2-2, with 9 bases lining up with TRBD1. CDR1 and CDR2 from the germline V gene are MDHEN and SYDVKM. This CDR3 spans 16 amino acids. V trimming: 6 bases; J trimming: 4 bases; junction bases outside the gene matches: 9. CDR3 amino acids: CASRHGGQGSTGELFF. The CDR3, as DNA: TGTGCCAGCAGGCATGGGGGACAGGGATCCACCGGGGAGCTGTTTTTT.